The 16 T cell receptor beta chains below come from one sample, sequenced in a study of regulatory T cells. Study-wide points: Hydrophobic residues at CDR3 positions 6 and 7 were enriched in conventional CD4+ T cells of CD3G-deficient patients.

The PCR used 52 TRBV and 13 TRBJ primers. TCRdb's copy holds only in-frame clones and misses some; the assay was immunoSEQ multiplex PCR. The sample records about 15,000 clones, more than 65% being singletons. Antigens for these TCRs are unknown. Sequencing used conventional CD4+ T cells sorted from blood. These receptors came from a person aged 30-39 years with CD3G deficiency.

The genes are TRBV28 and TRBJ1-2; TRBD1 aligns across 8 bases. Germline trimming cut 7 bases from V and 1 base from J; bases unmatched to any gene: 11. The CDR3 runs 16 residues. Germline-derived CDR1 and CDR2 are MDHEN and SYDVKM. CDR3 in amino acids: CASTLGQGAVNYGYTF. DNA for the CDR3: TGTGCCAGCACCCTCGGACAGGGCGCTGTTAACTATGGCTACACCTTC.

This clone was counted once. V gene TRBV5-1 combines with J gene TRBJ2-6; D gene uncertain. With 0 bases removed from V and 1 base from J, the gap between germline ends came to 5 bases. This CDR3 is built from 15 residues. Per germline, CDR1 SGHRS and CDR2 YFSETQ. This CDR3 is CASSLASSGANVLTF. The CDR3 DNA follows: TGCGCCAGCAGCTTGGCGTCGTCTGGGGCCAACGTCCTGACTTTC.

This rearrangement joins TRBV7-9 to TRBJ2-3; 8 bases are shared with TRBD1. Per germline, CDR1 SEHNR and CDR2 FQNEAQ (reference sequence). V gave up 1 base and J gave up 2 bases; unmatched junction bases: 8. The CDR3 sequence is 17 residues long. DNA of the CDR3: TGTGCCAGCAGCTTAGGAGCCCCGGGACAGGTCACAGATACGCAGTATTTT. Its translation is CASSLGAPGQVTDTQYF.

This sequence joins TRBV6-6 and TRBJ1-2; 9 positions agree with TRBD1. Trimming at V came to 4 bases and at J to 7 bases, leaving 4 bases not matched to a gene. The CDR3 has 13 residues. Germline values: CDR1 MNHNY, CDR2 SVGAGI (reference sequence). CDR3 coding DNA: TGTGCCAGCAGTTCCGGGACAGGGTTTGGCTACACCTTC. This encodes CASSSGTGFGYTF.

J is TRBJ1-1 and V is TRBV6-6, with 9 nucleotides matching TRBD1. The V and J ends lost 2 bases and 4 bases, in that order; junction bases with no gene match: 2. The CDR3 is made up of 14 amino acids. In germline, CDR1 is MNHNY, CDR2 SVGAGI (reference sequence). The CDR3 region has the DNA TGTGCCAGCAGTTACGGGACAGGGAGCACTGAAGCTTTCTTT. The encoded protein is CASSYGTGSTEAFF.

The V gene is TRBV6-6, the J gene TRBJ2-1, with 8 nucleotides matching TRBD1. The CDR3 spans 16 residues. The germline gives CDR1 MNHNY, CDR2 SVGAGI (reference sequence). V was clipped by 6 bases and J by 4 bases; unmatched bases: 11. CDR3 nucleotides: TGTGCCAGCAGAGCGATCCAGGGGGCGCGGTACAATGAGCAGTTCTTC. It specifies CASRAIQGARYNEQFF.

V gene TRBV7-9 combines with J gene TRBJ1-1, with 8 bases aligning to TRBD1. The CDR3 spans 14 residues. V shed 5 bases and J 3 bases; nucleotides not matched to a gene: 5. Germline V lookup: CDR1 SEHNR, CDR2 FQNEAQ (reference sequence). The CDR3 region has the DNA TGTGCCAGCAGCAAAGGACAGGGTGACACTGAAGCTTTCTTT. It translates to CASSKGQGDTEAFF.

V is TRBV11-3 and J is TRBJ2-7; 7 bases fit TRBD1. CDR1 and CDR2 from the germline V gene are SGHNT and YENEEA. The CDR3 spans 14 residues. Trimming removed 0 bases from V and 4 bases from J; junction bases left unmatched: 3. The CDR3 sequence: CASSLEAGGYEQYF. As DNA, the CDR3 is TGTGCCAGCAGCTTAGAGGCAGGGGGTTACGAGCAGTACTTC. Drawing the rest from reference TRBV11-3 and TRBJ2-7, the complete variable domain is EAGVVQSPRYKIIEKKQPVAFWCNPISGHNTLYWYLQNLGQGPELLIRYENEEAVDDSQLPKDRFSAERLKGVDSTLKIQPAELGDSAVYLCASSLEAGGYEQYFGPGTRLTVT.

The V and J genes are TRBV18 and TRBJ1-1, with D uncertain. In germline, CDR1 is KGHSH, CDR2 LQKENI. V lost 1 base and J 1 base, leaving 4 bases between the germline ends. CDR3 length equals 13 residues. The chain's CDR3 is CASSPQPNTEAFF. The DNA of the CDR3 is TGTGCCAGCTCACCACAGCCGAACACTGAAGCTTTCTTT. The full variable domain, completed using reference TRBV18 and TRBJ1-1, is NAGVMQNPRHLVRRRGQEARLRCSPMKGHSHVYWYRQLPEEGLKFMVYLQKENIIDESGMPKERFSAEFPKEGPSILRIQQVVRGDSAAYFCASSPQPNTEAFFGQGTRLTVV.

This clone was detected only a few times. The rearrangement joins TRBV7-9 to TRBJ1-1; D might be TRBD1 (6 bases). The germline gives CDR1 SEHNR, CDR2 FQNEAQ (reference sequence). Deletions cut 5 bases from V and 0 bases from J, with 19 bases between. CDR3 length: 17 amino acids. CDR3 DNA sequence: TGTGCCAGCAGCCAGAGCTCCACAGGGACGGTGAACACTGAAGCTTTCTTT. This encodes CASSQSSTGTVNTEAFF. The complete variable domain, with remaining parts taken from reference TRBV7-9 and TRBJ1-1, reads DTGVSQNPRHKITKRGQNVTFRCDPISEHNRLYWYRQTLGQGPEFLTYFQNEAQLEKSRLLSDRFSAERPKGSFSTLEIQRTEQGDSAMYLCASSQSSTGTVNTEAFFGQGTRLTVV.

The rearrangement joins TRBV28 to TRBJ1-1; no firm D call. Germline V CDR1 and CDR2: MDHEN, SYDVKM. V gave up 3 bases and J gave up 5 bases, with 10 bases separating them. This CDR3 comprises 13 residues. This chain's CDR3 is CASSFRLRTEAFF. The CDR3, as DNA: TGTGCCAGCAGTTTCCGGCTGAGGACTGAAGCTTTCTTT.

The J gene is TRBJ1-2, the V gene TRBV6-6; 7 bases match TRBD1. CDR1 is MNHNY and CDR2 is SVGAGI in the germline V gene (reference sequence). The CDR3 is made up of 15 amino acids. V was pared by 7 bases and J by 2 bases, with 10 bases of the junction left unmatched. In DNA, the CDR3 is TGTGCCAGCACGGCAGGGGGAAATACAAACTATGGCTACACCTTC. This codes for CASTAGGNTNYGYTF.

The rearrangement uses TRBV6-6 and TRBJ1-3; maybe TRBD1 (5 bases). The CDR3 has 15 amino acids. Trimming took 4 bases from V and 0 from J, leaving 10 bases between them. CDR1 and CDR2 from the germline V gene are MNHNY and SVGAGI (reference sequence). The DNA for the CDR3 is TGTGCCAGCAGTTCCTCCGACAGCTCTGGAAACACCATATATTTT. It codes for CASSSSDSSGNTIYF.

This clone has only a few counts. The CDR3 protein is CASRGRTEAFF. The CDR3 nucleotides read TGTGCCAGCAGGGGTCGGACTGAAGCTTTCTTT. This sequence joins TRBV6-1 and TRBJ1-1, with D uncertain. The CDR3 is made up of 11 amino acids. The germline V gene encodes CDR1 MNHNS and CDR2 SASEGT. V shed 6 bases and J shed 5 bases, with 7 bases lying between them.

Only a few counts were recorded for this clone. The V call is TRBV11-2, the J call TRBJ2-7; TRBD1 matches 9 bases. This CDR3 is 14 amino acids long. J was trimmed by 4 bases and V by 5 bases; bases with no gene match: 6. CDR1 and CDR2 from the germline V gene are SGHAT and FQNNGV. CDR3 coding DNA: TGTGCCAGCAGCAAAACAGGGGGCAGGTACGAGCAGTACTTC. Translation: CASSKTGGRYEQYF.

J is TRBJ1-1 and V is TRBV10-2; 7 bases are shared with TRBD1. Losses at the gene ends were 7 bases for V and 1 base for J; bases not matched to a gene: 3. The CDR3 length is 13 residues. In germline, CDR1 is WSHSY, CDR2 SAAADI. The CDR3, as DNA: TGCGCCAGCAAAGACAGGGCGAACACTGAAGCTTTCTTT. It specifies CASKDRANTEAFF.